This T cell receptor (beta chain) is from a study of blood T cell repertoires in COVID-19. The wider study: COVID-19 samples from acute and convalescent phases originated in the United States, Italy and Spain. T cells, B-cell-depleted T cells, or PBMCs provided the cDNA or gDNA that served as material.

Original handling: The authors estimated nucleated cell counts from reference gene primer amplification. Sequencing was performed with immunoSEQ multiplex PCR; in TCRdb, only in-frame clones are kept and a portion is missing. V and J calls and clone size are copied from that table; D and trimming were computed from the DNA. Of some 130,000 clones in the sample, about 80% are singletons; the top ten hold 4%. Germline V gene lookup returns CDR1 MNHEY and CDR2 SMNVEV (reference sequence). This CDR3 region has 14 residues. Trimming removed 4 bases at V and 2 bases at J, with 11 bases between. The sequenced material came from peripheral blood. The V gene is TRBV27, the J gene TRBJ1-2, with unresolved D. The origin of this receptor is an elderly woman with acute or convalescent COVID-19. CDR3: CASSSLQLNYGYTF. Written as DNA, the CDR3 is TGTGCCAGCAGTTCCCTTCAACTGAACTATGGCTACACCTTC.